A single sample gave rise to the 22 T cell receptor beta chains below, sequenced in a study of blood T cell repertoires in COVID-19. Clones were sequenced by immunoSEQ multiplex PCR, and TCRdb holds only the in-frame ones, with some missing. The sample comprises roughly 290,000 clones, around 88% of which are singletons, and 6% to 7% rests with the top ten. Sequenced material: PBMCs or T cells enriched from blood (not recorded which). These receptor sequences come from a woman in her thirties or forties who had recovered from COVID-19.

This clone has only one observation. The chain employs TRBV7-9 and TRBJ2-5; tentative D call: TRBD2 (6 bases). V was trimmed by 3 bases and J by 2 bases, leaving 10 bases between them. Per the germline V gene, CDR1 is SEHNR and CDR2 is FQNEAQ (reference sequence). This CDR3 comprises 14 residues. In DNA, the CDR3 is TGTGCCAGCAGCTTTGAGCGGGTACAAGAGACCCAGTACTTC. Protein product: CASSFERVQETQYF.

DNA of the CDR3: TGTGCCAGCAGCCAGGGCTGGGATACGCAGTATTTT. Residues: CASSQGWDTQYF. This chain links TRBV3-1 (or the pseudogene TRBV3-2) with TRBJ2-3, with unresolved D. Germline V gene lookup returns CDR1 LGHDT and CDR2 YNNKEL (reference sequence). This CDR3 comprises 12 residues. V lost 3 bases, J lost 6 bases, and 7 bases lay in between.

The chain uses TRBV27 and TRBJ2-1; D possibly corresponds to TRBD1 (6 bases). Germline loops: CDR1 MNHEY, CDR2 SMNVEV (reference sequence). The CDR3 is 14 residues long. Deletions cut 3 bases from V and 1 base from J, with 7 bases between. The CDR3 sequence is CASSLRGSYNEQFF. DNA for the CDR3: TGTGCCAGCAGTTTGAGGGGGTCCTACAATGAGCAGTTCTTC.

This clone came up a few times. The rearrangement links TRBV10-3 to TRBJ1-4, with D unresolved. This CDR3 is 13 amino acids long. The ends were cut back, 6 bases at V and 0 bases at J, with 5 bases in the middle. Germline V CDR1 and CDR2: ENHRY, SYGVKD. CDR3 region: CAISIATNEKLFF. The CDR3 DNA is TGTGCCATCAGCATTGCAACTAATGAAAAACTGTTTTTT.

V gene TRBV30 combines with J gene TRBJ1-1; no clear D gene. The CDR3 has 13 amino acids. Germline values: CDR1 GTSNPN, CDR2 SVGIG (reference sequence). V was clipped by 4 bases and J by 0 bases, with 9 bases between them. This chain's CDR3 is CAWKTKMNTEAFF. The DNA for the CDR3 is TGTGCCTGGAAGACAAAAATGAACACTGAAGCTTTCTTT.

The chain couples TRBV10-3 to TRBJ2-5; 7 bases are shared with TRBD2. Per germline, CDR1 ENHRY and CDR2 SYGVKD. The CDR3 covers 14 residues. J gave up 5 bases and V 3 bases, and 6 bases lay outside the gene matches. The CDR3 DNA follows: TGTGCCATCAGTGAACCGGGGGAGGGGGAGACCCAGTACTTC. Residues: CAISEPGEGETQYF.

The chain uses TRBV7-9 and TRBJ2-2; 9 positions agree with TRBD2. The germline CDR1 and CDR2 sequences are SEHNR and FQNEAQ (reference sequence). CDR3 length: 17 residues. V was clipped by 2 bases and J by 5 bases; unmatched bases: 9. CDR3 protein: CASSLLRSGSGTGELFF. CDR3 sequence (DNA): TGTGCCAGCAGCTTACTCCGTAGCGGGAGTGGTACCGGGGAGCTGTTTTTT.

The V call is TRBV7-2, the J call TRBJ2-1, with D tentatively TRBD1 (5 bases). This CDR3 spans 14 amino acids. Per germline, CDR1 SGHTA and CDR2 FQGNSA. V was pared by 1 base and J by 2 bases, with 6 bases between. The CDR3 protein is CASSLGTTYNEQFF. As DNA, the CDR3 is TGTGCCAGCAGCTTAGGGACAACCTACAATGAGCAGTTCTTC.

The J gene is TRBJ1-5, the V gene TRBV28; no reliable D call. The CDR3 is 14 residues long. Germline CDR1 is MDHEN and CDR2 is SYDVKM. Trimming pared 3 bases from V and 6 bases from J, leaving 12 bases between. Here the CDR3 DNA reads TGTGCCAGCAGTTTGGCGGGAGCTGGTCAGCCCCAGCATTTT. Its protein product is CASSLAGAGQPQHF.

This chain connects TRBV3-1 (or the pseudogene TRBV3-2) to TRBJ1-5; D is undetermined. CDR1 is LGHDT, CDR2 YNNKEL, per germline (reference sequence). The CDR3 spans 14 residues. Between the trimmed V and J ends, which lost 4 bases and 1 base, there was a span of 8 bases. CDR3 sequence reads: CASSRGTSNQPQHF. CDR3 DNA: TGTGCCAGCAGCCGCGGCACAAGCAATCAGCCCCAGCATTTT.

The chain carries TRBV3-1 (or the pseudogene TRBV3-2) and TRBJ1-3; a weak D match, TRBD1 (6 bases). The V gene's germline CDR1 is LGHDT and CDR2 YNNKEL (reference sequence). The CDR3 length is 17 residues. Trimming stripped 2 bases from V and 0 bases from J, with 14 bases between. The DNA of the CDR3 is TGTGCCAGCAGCCAATTCTCGACAGGAAACTCTGGAAACACCATATATTTT. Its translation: CASSQFSTGNSGNTIYF.

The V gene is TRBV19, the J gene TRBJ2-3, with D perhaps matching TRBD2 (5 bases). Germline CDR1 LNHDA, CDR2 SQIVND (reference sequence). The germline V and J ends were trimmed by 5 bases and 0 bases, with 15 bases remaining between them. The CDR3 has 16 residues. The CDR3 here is CASSHRTLSSTDTQYF. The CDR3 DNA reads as TGTGCCAGTAGTCATCGGACTCTTTCTAGCACAGATACGCAGTATTTT.

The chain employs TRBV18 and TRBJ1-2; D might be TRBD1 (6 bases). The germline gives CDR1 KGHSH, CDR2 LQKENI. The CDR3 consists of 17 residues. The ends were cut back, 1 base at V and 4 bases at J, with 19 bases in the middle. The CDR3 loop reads CASSPQKSGGAVYGYTF. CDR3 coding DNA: TGTGCCAGCTCACCACAGAAGTCGGGGGGCGCAGTCTATGGCTACACCTTC.

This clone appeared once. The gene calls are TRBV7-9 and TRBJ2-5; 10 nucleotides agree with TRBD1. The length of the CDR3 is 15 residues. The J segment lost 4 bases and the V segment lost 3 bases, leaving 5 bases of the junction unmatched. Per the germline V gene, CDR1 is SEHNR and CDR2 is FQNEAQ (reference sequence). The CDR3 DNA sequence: TGTGCCAGCAGCTTCTGGACAGGGGGTGGAGAGACCCAGTACTTC. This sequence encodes CASSFWTGGGETQYF.

Here the CDR3 DNA reads TGTGCCAGCAGCGCCGGGACAGTGAATCGGGATACGCAGTATTTT. Its translation is CASSAGTVNRDTQYF. V and J are TRBV5-4 and TRBJ2-3; 7 bases are a match to TRBD1. CDR3 length: 15 residues. Germline V lookup: CDR1 SGHNT, CDR2 YYREEE (reference sequence). After removal of 4 bases from V and 6 bases from J, the junction contained 11 bases not matched to a gene.

The CDR3 sequence is CASSAGDYGYTF. In DNA form, the CDR3 reads TGTGCCAGCAGTGCAGGGGACTATGGCTACACCTTC. The chain is built from TRBV12-3 or TRBV12-4 and TRBJ1-2; tentatively, D is TRBD1 (6 bases). The germline V and J ends were trimmed by 5 bases and 3 bases, with 7 bases remaining between them. The CDR3 contains 12 residues.

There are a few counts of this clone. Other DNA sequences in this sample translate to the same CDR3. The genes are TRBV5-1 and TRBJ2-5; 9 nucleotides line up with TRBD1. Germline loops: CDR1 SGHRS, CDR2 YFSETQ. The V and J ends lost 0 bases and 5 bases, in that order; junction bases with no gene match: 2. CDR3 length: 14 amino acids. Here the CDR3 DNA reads TGCGCCAGCAGCTTGGGCGACAGGGGGGAGACCCAGTACTTC. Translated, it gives CASSLGDRGETQYF.

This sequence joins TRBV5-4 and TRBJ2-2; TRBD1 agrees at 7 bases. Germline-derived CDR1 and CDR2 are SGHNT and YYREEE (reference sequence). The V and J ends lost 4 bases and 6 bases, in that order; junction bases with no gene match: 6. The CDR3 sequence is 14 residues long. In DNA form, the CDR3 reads TGTGCCAGCAGCCCGGGACAGTTGCCCGGGGAGCTGTTTTTT. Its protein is CASSPGQLPGELFF.

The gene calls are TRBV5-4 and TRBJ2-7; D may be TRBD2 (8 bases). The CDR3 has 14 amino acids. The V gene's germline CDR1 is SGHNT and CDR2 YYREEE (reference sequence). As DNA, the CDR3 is TGTGCGGCGGGGGGCTCCGGGACAGTAGACGAGCAGTACTTC. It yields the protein CAAGGSGTVDEQYF. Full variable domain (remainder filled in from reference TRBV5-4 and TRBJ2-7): ETGVTQSPTHLIKTRGQQVTLRCSSQSGHNTVSWYQQALGQGPQFIFQYYREEENGRGNFPPRFSGLQFPNYSSELNVNALELDDSALYLCAAGGSGTVDEQYFGPGTRLTVT.

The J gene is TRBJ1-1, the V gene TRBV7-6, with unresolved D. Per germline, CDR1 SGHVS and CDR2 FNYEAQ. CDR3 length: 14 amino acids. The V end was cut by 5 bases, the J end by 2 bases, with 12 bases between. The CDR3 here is CASSETGLNTEAFF. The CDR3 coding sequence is TGTGCCAGCAGCGAGACCGGACTTAACACTGAAGCTTTCTTT.

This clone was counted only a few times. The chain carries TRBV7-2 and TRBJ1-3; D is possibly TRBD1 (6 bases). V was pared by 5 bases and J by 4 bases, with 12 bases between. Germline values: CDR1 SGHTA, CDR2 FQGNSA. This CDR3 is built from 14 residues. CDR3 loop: CASSLRTVGNTIYF. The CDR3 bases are TGTGCCAGCAGCCTCCGGACAGTCGGAAACACCATATATTTT.

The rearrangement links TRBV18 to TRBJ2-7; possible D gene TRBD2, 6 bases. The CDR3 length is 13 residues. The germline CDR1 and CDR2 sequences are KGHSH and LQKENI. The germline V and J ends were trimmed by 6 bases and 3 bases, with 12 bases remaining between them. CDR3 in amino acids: CASSFSGNYEQYF. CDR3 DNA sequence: TGTGCCAGCTCGTTTAGCGGAAACTACGAGCAGTACTTC.